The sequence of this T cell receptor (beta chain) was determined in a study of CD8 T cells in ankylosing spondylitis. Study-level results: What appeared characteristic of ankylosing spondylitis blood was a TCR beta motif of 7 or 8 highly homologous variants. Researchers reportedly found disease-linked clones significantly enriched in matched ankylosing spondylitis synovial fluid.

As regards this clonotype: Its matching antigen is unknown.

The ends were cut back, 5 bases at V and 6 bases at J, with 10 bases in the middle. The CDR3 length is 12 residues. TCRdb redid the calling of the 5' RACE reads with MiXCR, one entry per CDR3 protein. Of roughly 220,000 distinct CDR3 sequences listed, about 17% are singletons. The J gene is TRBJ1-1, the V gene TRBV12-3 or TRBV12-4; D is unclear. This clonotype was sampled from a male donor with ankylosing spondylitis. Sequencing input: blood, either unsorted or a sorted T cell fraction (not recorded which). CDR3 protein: CASSPGIAEAFF. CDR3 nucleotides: TGTGCCAGCAGTCCCGGTATCGCTGAAGCTTTCTTT.